This passage covers 16 T cell receptor beta chains from one sample sequenced in a study of Graves' ophthalmopathy and Graves' hyperthyroidism. Investigators amplified TCR beta CDR3 regions from RNA transcripts. RT-PCR was first run with HTBI primers, then multiplex PCR in a second round. Using its own MiXCR run on the multiplex PCR reads, TCRdb lists one record per CDR3 protein. Of some 1.1 million distinct CDR3 sequences in the sample, 35% to 40% were seen once. The source material was peripheral blood or thyroid tissue (not recorded which). The receptors shown here come from an adult man with Graves' hyperthyroidism.

In its sample, this clonotype was seen many times. This chain connects TRBV5-1 to TRBJ2-7, with D possibly being TRBD1 (5 bases). Trimming removed 0 bases from V and 4 bases from J, with 8 bases in between. The CDR3 sequence is 13 residues long. Germline V gene sequence: CDR1 SGHRS, CDR2 YFSETQ. CDR3 DNA sequence: TGCGCCAGCAGCTTGGCAGGGATGTACGAGCAGTACTTC. Protein sequence: CASSLAGMYEQYF.

V usage is TRBV2 and J usage is TRBJ2-5; 8 bases are shared with TRBD2. CDR1 is SNHLY, CDR2 FYNNEI, per germline. The CDR3 extends over 13 amino acids. J gave up 5 bases and V 3 bases, and 2 bases lay outside the gene matches. The CDR3 loop reads CASSDSGSETQYF. The CDR3 nucleotides read TGTGCCAGCAGTGACAGCGGGAGTGAGACCCAGTACTTC.

Notes on this clonotype: This clone may be a read error of a much larger clone one base away. The chain joins TRBV7-9 to TRBJ2-2, with no clear D. Germline loops: CDR1 SEHNR, CDR2 FQNEAQ (reference sequence). This CDR3 contains 13 residues. The CDR3 loop reads CVSSLGRPGELFF. The CDR3 DNA sequence: TGTGTCAGCAGCTTAGGACGGCCCGGGGAGCTGTTTTTT.

V is TRBV2 and J is TRBJ2-3; 7 positions agree with TRBD2. Germline assignment: CDR1 SNHLY and CDR2 FYNNEI. The CDR3 covers 17 residues. V lost 4 bases, J lost 0 bases, and 10 bases stayed unmatched. CDR3 bases: TGTGCCAGCAGTGGACGGGCTAGCGGAACTAGCACAGATACGCAGTATTTT. This translates into CASSGRASGTSTDTQYF.

This clonotype was counted at least ten times. The CDR3 nucleotides are TGTGCCACCAGTGACCCCAGAGGCAGGGAGGATGGCTACACCTTC. Encoded protein: CATSDPRGREDGYTF. V gene TRBV24-1 combines with J gene TRBJ1-2, with a weak D call TRBD1 (5 bases). Trimming took 4 bases from V and 6 from J, leaving 17 bases between them. The germline V gene encodes CDR1 KGHDR and CDR2 SFDVKD. The length of the CDR3 is 15 residues.

This clonotype was detected ten times or more. The genes are TRBV2 and TRBJ2-2; D gene unclear. The germline V and J ends were trimmed by 3 bases and 0 bases, with 8 bases remaining between them. The germline CDR1 and CDR2 sequences are SNHLY and FYNNEI. CDR3 length: 15 residues. The CDR3 is CASSDVHTNTGELFF. As DNA, the CDR3 is TGTGCCAGCAGTGATGTACACACGAACACCGGGGAGCTGTTTTTT. Complete variable domain (other parts from reference TRBV2 and TRBJ2-2): EPEVTQTPSHQVTQMGQEVILRCVPISNHLYFYWYRQILGQKVEFLVSFYNNEISEKSEIFDDQFSVERPDGSNFTLKIRSTKLEDSAMYFCASSDVHTNTGELFFGEGSRLTVL.

This clonotype has just one count. This chain joins TRBV7-2 and TRBJ1-5; 9 bases are shared with TRBD1. CDR3 size: 18 residues. CDR1 is SGHTA and CDR2 is FQGNSA in the germline V gene. V was clipped by 2 bases and J by 1 base; unmatched bases: 9. Written as DNA, the CDR3 is TGTGCCAGCAGCTTAAGGCCTACAGGGGGCGGGAGCAATCAGCCCCAGCATTTT. Translated: CASSLRPTGGGSNQPQHF. The full variable domain, with the rest looked up from reference TRBV7-2 and TRBJ1-5, is GAGVSQSPSNKVTEKGKDVELRCDPISGHTALYWYRQSLGQGLEFLIYFQGNSAPDKSGLPSDRFSAERTGGSVSTLTIQRTQQEDSAVYLCASSLRPTGGGSNQPQHFGDGTRLSIL.

The rearrangement uses TRBV10-2 and TRBJ2-7; 11 positions agree with TRBD2. CDR1 and CDR2 (germline): WSHSY, SAAADI. The V gene end was trimmed by 4 bases and the J gene end by 3 bases; junction bases not matched to a gene: 11. The length of the CDR3 is 17 residues. CDR3: CASSADLLAGGGYEQYF. DNA for the CDR3: TGCGCCAGCAGTGCCGACCTCCTAGCGGGAGGTGGCTACGAGCAGTACTTC.

V and J are TRBV25-1 and TRBJ2-5; 7 nucleotides line up with TRBD2. Germline assignment: CDR1 MGHDK and CDR2 SYGVNS. V lost 4 bases to trimming and J lost 1 base; unmatched junction nucleotides: 6. The CDR3 runs 15 residues. CDR3 in DNA: TGTGCCAGCAGTGCCCCGACTAGCAGCCAAGAGACCCAGTACTTC. This sequence encodes CASSAPTSSQETQYF.

V is TRBV29-1 and J is TRBJ1-2, with unresolved D. CDR3 length equals 9 residues. The germline CDR1 and CDR2 sequences are SQVTM and ANQGSEA. Trimming removed 8 bases at V and 13 bases at J, with 14 bases between. The CDR3 region has the DNA TGCAGCATATGGGCCGTGTTCACCTTC. Its translation is CSIWAVFTF.

This clonotype was seen a single time. A single base separates this from a much larger clone, so it may be a read error. The chain recombines TRBV20-1 with TRBJ2-7, with D tentatively TRBD1 (6 bases). V was pared by 4 bases and J by 2 bases, with 9 bases between. The CDR3 consists of 12 residues. Germline CDR1 reads DFQATT; CDR2 reads SNEGSKA (reference sequence). CDR3 amino acids: CSATQGTYEQYF. CDR3 coding DNA: TGCAGTGCTACCCAGGGGACCTACGAGCAGTACTTC.

The chain is built from TRBV5-1 and TRBJ1-1; D is unclear. V lost 0 bases to trimming and J lost 4 bases, with 7 bases between them. The CDR3 totals 13 residues. Germline CDR1 is SGHRS and CDR2 is YFSETQ. CDR3 residues: CASSLEVITEAFF. DNA for the CDR3: TGCGCCAGCAGCTTGGAAGTTATCACTGAAGCTTTCTTT.

This chain joins TRBV7-8 and TRBJ1-5; tentatively, D is TRBD1 (6 bases). Germline values: CDR1 SGHVS, CDR2 FQNEAQ. CDR3 length: 15 residues. V lost 1 base and J lost 6, with 13 bases in between. The CDR3 coding sequence is TGTGCCAGCAGCTTAGACAGGGTGCAGGGTCAGCCCCAGCATTTT. It codes for CASSLDRVQGQPQHF.

This clonotype was counted between two and nine times. The rearrangement links TRBV5-1 to TRBJ1-2; maybe TRBD1 (6 bases). Germline values: CDR1 SGHRS, CDR2 YFSETQ. V dropped 3 bases and J dropped 13 bases, with 28 bases sitting between them. The CDR3 totals 16 residues. CDR3 coding DNA: TGCGCCAGCAGCTCACAACCGACGGACATCGGGGGCAACTCCACCTTC. It translates to CASSSQPTDIGGNSTF.

The chain recombines TRBV20-1 with TRBJ1-1; the match to TRBD1 covers 7 bases. There are 18 residues in the CDR3. Germline assignment: CDR1 DFQATT and CDR2 SNEGSKA (reference sequence). The CDR3 protein is CRQTGKRERSYRGTEAFF. The CDR3 DNA reads as TGCAGGCAGACAGGGAAAAGGGAGCGTTCTTATCGAGGCACTGAAGCTTTCTTT.

The chain recombines TRBV7-9 with TRBJ1-1; D is uncertain. In germline, CDR1 is SEHNR, CDR2 FQNEAQ (reference sequence). V was cut by 5 bases and J by 7 bases, with 14 bases left in between. CDR3 size: 13 residues. The DNA for the CDR3 is TGTGCCAGCAGCCCGATAAGCCGGGTTGAAGCTTTCTTT. Its translation is CASSPISRVEAFF.